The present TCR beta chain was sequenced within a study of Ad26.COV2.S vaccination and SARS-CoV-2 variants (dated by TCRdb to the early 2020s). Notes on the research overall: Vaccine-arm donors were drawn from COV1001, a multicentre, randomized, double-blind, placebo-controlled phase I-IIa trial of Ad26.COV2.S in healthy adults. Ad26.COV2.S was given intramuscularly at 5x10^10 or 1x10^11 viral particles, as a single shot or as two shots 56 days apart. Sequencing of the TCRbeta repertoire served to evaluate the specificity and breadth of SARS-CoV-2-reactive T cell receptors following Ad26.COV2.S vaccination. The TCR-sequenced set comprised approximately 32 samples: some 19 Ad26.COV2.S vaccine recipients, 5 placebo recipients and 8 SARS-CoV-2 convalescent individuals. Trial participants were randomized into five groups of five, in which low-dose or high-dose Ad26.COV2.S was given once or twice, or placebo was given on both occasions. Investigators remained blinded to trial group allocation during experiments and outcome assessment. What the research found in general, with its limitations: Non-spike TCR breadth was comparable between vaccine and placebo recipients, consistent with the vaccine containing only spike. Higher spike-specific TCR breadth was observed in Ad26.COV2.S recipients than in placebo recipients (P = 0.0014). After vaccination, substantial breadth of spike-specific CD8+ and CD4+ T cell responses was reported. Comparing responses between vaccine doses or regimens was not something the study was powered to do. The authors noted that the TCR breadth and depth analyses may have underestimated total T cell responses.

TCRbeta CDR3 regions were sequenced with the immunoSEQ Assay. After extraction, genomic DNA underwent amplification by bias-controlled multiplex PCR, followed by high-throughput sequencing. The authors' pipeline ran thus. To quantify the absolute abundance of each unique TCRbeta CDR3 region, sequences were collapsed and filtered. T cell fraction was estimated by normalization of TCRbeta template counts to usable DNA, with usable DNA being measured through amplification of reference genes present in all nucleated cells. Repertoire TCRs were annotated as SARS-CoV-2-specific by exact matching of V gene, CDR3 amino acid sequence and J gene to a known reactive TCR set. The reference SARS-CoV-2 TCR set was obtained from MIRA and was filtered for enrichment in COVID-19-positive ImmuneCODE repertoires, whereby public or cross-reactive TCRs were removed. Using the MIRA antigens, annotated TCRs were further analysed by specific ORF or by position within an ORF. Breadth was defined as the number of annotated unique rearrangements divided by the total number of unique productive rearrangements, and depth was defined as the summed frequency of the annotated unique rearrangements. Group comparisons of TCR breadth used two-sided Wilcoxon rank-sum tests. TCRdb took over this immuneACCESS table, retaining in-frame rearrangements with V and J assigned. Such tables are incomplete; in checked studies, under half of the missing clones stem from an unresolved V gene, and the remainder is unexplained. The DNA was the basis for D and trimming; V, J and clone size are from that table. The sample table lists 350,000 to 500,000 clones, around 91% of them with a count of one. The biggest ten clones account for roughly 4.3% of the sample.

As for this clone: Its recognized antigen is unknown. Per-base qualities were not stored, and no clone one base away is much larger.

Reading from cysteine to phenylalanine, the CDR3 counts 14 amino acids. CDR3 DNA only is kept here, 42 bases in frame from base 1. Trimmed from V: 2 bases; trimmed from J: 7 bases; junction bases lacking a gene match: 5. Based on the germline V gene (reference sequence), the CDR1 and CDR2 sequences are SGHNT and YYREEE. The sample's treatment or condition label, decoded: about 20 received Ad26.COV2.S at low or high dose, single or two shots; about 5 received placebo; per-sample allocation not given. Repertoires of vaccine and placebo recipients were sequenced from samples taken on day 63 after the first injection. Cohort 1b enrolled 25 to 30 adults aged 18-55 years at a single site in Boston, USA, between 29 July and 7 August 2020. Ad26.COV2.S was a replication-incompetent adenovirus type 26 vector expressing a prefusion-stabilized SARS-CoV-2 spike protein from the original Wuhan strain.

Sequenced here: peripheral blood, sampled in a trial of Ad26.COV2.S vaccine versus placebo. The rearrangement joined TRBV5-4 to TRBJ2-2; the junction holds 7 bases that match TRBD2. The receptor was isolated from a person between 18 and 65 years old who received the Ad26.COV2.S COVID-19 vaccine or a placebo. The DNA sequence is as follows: TGTGCCAGCAGCTTAGCGGGGAAGGGCGGGGAGCTGTTTTTT. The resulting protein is CASSLAGKGGELFF.